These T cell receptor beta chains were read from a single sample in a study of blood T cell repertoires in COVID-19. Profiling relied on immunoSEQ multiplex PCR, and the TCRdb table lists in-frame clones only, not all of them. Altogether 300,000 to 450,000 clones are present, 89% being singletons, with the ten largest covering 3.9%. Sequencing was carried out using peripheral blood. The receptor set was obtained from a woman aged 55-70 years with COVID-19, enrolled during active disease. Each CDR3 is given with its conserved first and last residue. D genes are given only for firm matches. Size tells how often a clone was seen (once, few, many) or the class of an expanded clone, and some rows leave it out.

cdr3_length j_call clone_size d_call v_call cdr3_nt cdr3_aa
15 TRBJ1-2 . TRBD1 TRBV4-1 TGCGCCAGCAGCCAAGATCCACAGGGGGGATATGGCTACACCTTC CASSQDPQGGYGYTF
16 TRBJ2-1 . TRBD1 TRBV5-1 TGCGCCAGCAGCTTTCAGGGGGCCCACCTCGGGGATGAGCAGTTCTTC CASSFQGAHLGDEQFF
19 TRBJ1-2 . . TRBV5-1 TGCGCCAGCAGCTTGGAATCCCTCAGCAAGCTAGGAGCTAACTATGGCTACACCTTC CASSLESLSKLGANYGYTF
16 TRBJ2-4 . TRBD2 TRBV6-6 TGTGCCAGCAGTCTTACTCTGACTAGCGGGGGCGCCATTCAGTACTTC CASSLTLTSGGAIQYF
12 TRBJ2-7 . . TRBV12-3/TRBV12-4 TGTGCCAGCAGTGACGGGTCCTACGAGCAGTACTTC CASSDGSYEQYF
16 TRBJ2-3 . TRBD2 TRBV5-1 TGCGCCAGCAGCTTGCTGGCGGGGGGCCCACAAGATACGCAGTATTTT CASSLLAGGPQDTQYF
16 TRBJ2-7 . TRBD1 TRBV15 TGTGCCACCAGCAGAGCGGGGACAGGGGCCTCTGGCGAGCAGTACTTC CATSRAGTGASGEQYF
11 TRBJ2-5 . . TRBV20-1 TGCAGTACTAGGGGAGACGAGACCCAGTACTTC CSTRGDETQYF
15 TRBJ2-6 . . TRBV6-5 TGTGCCAGCAGTTACCCCCGCTCTGGGGCCAACGTCCTGACTTTC CASSYPRSGANVLTF
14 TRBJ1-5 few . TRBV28 TGTGCCAGCAGCTATCCGCTCCCCAATCAGCCCCAGCATTTT CASSYPLPNQPQHF
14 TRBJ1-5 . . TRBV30 TGTGCCTGGAGTGAGGGGGGGAGCAATCAGCCCCAGCATTTT CAWSEGGSNQPQHF
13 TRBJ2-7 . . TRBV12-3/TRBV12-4 TGTGCCAGCAGTTTAAGTCTTACGGGGGAGCAGTACTTC CASSLSLTGEQYF
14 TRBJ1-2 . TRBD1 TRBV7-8 TGTGCCAGCAGCCCCGACAGGGTGAACTATGGCTACACCTTC CASSPDRVNYGYTF
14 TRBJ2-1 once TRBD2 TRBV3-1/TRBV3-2 TGTGCCAGCAGCCTGTCGGGGGGAGTCTATGAGCAGTTCTTC CASSLSGGVYEQFF
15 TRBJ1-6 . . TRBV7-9 TGTGCCAGCAGCCTAATGGAAGGGGTTCAATCACCCCTCCACTTT CASSLMEGVQSPLHF
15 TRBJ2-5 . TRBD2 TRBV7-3 TGTGCCAGCAGCTTCGTAGCGGGGGGGCGAGAGACCCAGTACTTC CASSFVAGGRETQYF
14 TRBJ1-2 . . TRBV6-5 TGTGCCAGCACTATGACAGGTCCGTCCTATGGCTACACCTTC CASTMTGPSYGYTF
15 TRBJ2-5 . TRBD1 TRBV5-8 TGTGCCAGCAGCGCACAGGGGATGGTGCGGATGACCCAGTACTTC CASSAQGMVRMTQYF
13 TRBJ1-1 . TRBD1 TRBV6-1 TGTGCCAGCAGTCACGACAGGGGAGTTGAAGCTTTCTTT CASSHDRGVEAFF
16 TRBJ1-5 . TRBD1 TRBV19 TGTGCCAGTAGTATAGGGCGGGACAGAAGCAATCAGCCCCAGCATTTT CASSIGRDRSNQPQHF
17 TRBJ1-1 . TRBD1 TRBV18 TGTGCCAGCTCATCTCTCAGGGGGCCCTCGCAGAACACTGAAGCTTTCTTT CASSSLRGPSQNTEAFF
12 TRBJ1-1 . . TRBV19 TGTGCCAGTAGTATCTCGCAGGGTGAAGCTTTCTTT CASSISQGEAFF
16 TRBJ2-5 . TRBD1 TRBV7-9 TGTGCCAGCAGCTTGACAGGGGGGGGGTACGGTGGAACCCAGTACTTC CASSLTGGGYGGTQYF
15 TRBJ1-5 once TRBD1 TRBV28 TGTGCCAGCAGTTTTCATGGGACAGCGAATCAGCCCCAGCATTTT CASSFHGTANQPQHF
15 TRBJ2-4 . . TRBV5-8 TGTGCCAGCAGCTTGTCGGGGATTGCCAAAAACATTCAGTACTTC CASSLSGIAKNIQYF
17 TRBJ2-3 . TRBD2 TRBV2 TGTGCCAGCAGGCTGACTAGCGGGGGCCCCAGCACAGATACGCAGTATTTT CASRLTSGGPSTDTQYF
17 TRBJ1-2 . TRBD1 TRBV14 TGTGCCAGCAGCCAACAACCGGGACAGAGGCCCTTTACCGGCTACACCTTC CASSQQPGQRPFTGYTF
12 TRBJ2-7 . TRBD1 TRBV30 TGTGCCTGGAGGACAGGGGCCTACGAGCAGTACTTC CAWRTGAYEQYF
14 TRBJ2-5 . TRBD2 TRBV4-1 TGCGCCAGCAGCCAAGGGGCTAGCGGGGAGACCCAGTACTTC CASSQGASGETQYF
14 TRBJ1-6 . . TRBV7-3 TGTGCCAGCAGCTTCGGATACAGTAATTCACCCCTCCACTTT CASSFGYSNSPLHF
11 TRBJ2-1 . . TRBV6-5 TGTGCCAGCAGCCTCGGGGGTGAGCAGTTCTTC CASSLGGEQFF
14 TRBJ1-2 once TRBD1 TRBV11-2 TGTGCCAGCAGCTTAACTGACAGGGTCTACGGCTACACCTTC CASSLTDRVYGYTF
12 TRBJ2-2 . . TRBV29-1 TGCAGCGTCAGTTATAACACCGGGGAGCTGTTTTTT CSVSYNTGELFF
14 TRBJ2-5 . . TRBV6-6 TGTGCCAGCAGTTACTCGACAGGGAGGGAGACCCAGTACTTC CASSYSTGRETQYF
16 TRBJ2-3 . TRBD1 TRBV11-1 TGTGCCAGCAGCCTTCGGACAGGGAGTCTATCAGATACGCAGTATTTT CASSLRTGSLSDTQYF
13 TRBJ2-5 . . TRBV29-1 TGCAGCGTTGAATCGCGAGGGCTGGAGACCCAGTACTTC CSVESRGLETQYF
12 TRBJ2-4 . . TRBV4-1 TGCGCCAGCAGCCAAGATCGAAACATTCAGTACTTC CASSQDRNIQYF
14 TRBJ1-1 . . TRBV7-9 TGTGCCAGCAGCTTAGTGGAGGGTCCGACTGAAGCTTTCTTT CASSLVEGPTEAFF
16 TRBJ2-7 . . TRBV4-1 TGCGCCAGCAGCCGGGGACAGGCAGGGACTACGGGGGAGCAGTACTTC CASSRGQAGTTGEQYF
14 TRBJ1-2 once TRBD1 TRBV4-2 TGTGCCAGCAGCCATGGGACAGTCAACTATGGCTACACCTTC CASSHGTVNYGYTF
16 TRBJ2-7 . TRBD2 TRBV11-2 TGTGCCAGCAGCCTCACGTCGGGGGGTCCCCTATTGGAGCAGTACTTC CASSLTSGGPLLEQYF
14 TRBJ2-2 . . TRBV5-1 TGCGCCAGCAGTAGTTTAGAGATTACCGGGGAGCTGTTTTTT CASSSLEITGELFF
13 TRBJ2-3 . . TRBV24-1 TGTGCCACCAGTGATCCCCCTATGGATACGCAGTATTTT CATSDPPMDTQYF
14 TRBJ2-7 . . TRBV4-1 TGCGCCAGCAGCCAACGCACAGGAAGTTACGAGCAGTACTTC CASSQRTGSYEQYF
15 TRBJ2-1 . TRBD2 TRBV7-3 TGTGCCAGCAGCTTAAACGGGGGGGACTACAATGAGCAGTTCTTC CASSLNGGDYNEQFF
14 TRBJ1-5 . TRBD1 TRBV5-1 TGCGCCAGCAGCTGGGGGACAGGGGATTCGTCCCAGCATTTT CASSWGTGDSSQHF